This T cell receptor beta chain appears in the sequencing data of a study of blood T cell repertoires in COVID-19. Study-wide background: The United States, Italy and Spain were the sources of the acute and convalescent COVID-19 samples. Sources were T cells, B-cell-depleted T cells, or PBMCs; the material itself was cDNA or gDNA.

Ages ranged from about 18 to 89 years, with residence in 20 to 30 US areas. TCRdb keeps only in-frame clones here, not all; method: immunoSEQ multiplex PCR. The table has about 380,000 clones, 88% seen once; the top ten hold roughly 1.2%. After removal of 1 base from V and 10 bases from J, the junction contained 9 bases not matched to a gene. Germline V lookup: CDR1 LGHDT, CDR2 YNNKEL (reference sequence). The CDR3 is 15 amino acids. Input material: PBMCs or T cells enriched from blood (not recorded which). V and J are TRBV3-1 (or the pseudogene TRBV3-2) and TRBJ1-4; 7 bases are shared with TRBD1. The receptor was isolated from a woman younger than 35 who had recovered from COVID-19. Here the CDR3 DNA reads TGTGCCAGCAGCCAAGGGGACAGCCCAGTATTAAAACTGTTTTTT. It is translated as CASSQGDSPVLKLFF.